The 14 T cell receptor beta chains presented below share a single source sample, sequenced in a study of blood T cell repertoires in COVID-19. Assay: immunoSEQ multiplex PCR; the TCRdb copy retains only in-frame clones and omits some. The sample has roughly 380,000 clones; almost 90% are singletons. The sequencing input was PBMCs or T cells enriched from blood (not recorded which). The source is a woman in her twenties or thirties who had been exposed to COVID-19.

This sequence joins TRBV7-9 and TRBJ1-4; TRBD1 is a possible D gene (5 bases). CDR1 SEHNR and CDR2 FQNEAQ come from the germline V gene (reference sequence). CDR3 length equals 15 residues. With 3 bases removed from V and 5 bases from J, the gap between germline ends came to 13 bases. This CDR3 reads CASSFRQFANEKLFF. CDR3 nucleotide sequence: TGTGCCAGCAGCTTTCGACAGTTCGCGAATGAAAAACTGTTTTTT.

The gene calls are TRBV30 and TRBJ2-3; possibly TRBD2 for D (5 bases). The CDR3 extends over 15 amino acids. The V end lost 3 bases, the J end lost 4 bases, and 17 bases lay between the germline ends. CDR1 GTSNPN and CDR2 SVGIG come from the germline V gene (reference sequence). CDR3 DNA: TGTGCCTGGAGGCGTGTTGGGGAGTGGGCAGATACGCAGTATTTT. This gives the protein CAWRRVGEWADTQYF.

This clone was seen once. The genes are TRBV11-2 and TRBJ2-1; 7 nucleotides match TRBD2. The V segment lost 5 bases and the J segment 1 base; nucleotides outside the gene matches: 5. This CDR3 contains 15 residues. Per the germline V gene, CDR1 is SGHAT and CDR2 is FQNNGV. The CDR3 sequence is CASSPSGMSYNEQFF. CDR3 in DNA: TGTGCCAGCAGCCCAAGCGGGATGTCCTACAATGAGCAGTTCTTC.

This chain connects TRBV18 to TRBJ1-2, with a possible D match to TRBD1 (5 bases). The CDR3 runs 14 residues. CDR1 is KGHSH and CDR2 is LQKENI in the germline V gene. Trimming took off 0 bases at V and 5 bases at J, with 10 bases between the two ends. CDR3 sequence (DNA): TGTGCCAGCTCACCACCGGCTGGGGGGTATGGCTACACCTTC. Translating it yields CASSPPAGGYGYTF.

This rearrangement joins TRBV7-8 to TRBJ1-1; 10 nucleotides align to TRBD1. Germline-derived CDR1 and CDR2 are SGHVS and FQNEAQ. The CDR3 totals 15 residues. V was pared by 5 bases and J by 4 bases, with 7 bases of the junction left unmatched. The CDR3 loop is CASSQGRTGGTEAFF. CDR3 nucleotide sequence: TGTGCCAGCAGCCAGGGCAGGACAGGGGGCACTGAAGCTTTCTTT.

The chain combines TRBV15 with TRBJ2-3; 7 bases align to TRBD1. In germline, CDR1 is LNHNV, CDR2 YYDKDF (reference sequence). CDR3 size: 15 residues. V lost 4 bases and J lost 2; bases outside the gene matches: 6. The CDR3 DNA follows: TGTGCCACCAGCATAGGACAGGAGTCCACAGATACGCAGTATTTT. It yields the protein CATSIGQESTDTQYF.

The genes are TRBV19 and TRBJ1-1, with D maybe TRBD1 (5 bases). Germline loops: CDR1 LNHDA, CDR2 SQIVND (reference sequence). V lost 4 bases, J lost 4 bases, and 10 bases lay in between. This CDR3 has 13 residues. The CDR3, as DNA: TGTGCCAGTAGTACATATAGGGGCACTGAAGCTTTCTTT. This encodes CASSTYRGTEAFF. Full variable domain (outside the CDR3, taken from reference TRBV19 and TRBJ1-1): DGGITQSPKYLFRKEGQNVTLSCEQNLNHDAMYWYRQDPGQGLRLIYYSQIVNDFQKGDIAEGYSVSREKKESFPLTVTSAQKNPTAFYLCASSTYRGTEAFFGQGTRLTVV.

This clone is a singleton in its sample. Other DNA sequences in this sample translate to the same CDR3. The CDR3, as DNA: TGTGCCAGCAGCGTTAGAACAGCGAACACTGAAGCTTTCTTT. This sequence encodes CASSVRTANTEAFF. The V and J genes are TRBV9 and TRBJ1-1; D call uncertain. The CDR3 is 14 amino acids. V dropped 2 bases and J dropped 1 base, with 9 bases sitting between them. The V gene's germline CDR1 is SGDLS and CDR2 YYNGEE.

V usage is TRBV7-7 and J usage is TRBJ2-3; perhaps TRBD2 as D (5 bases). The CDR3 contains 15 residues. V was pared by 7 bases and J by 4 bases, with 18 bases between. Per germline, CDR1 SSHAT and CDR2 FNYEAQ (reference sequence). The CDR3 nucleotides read TGTGCCAGCACTTTTATTGGGAGCGCGGCAGATACGCAGTATTTT. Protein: CASTFIGSAADTQYF. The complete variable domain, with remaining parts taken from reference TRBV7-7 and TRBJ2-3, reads GAGVSQSPRYKVTKRGQDVTLRCDPISSHATLYWYQQALGQGPEFLTYFNYEAQPDKSGLPSDRFSAERPEGSISTLTIQRTEQRDSAMYRCASTFIGSAADTQYFGPGTRLTVL.

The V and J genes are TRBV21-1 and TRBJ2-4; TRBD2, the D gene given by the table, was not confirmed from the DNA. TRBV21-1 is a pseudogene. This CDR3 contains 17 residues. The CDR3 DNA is TGTGCCAGCAGCACTAATACCCTCGAGGAGGCCAAAAACATTCAGTACTTC. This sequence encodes CASSTNTLEEAKNIQYF.

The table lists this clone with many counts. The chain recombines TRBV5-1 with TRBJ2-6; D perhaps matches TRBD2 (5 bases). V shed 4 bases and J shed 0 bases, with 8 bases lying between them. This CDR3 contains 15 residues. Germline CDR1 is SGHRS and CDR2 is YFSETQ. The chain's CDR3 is CASSPDFSGANVLTF. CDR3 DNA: TGCGCCAGCAGCCCGGACTTCTCTGGGGCCAACGTCCTGACTTTC. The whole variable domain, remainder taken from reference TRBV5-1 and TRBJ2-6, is KAGVTQTPRYLIKTRGQQVTLSCSPISGHRSVSWYQQTPGQGLQFLFEYFSETQRNKGNFPGRFSGRQFSNSRSEMNVSTLELGDSALYLCASSPDFSGANVLTFGAGSRLTVL.

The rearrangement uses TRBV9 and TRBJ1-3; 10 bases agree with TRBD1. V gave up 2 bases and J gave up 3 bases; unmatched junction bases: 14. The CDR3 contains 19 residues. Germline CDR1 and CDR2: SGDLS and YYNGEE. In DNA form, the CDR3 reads TGTGCCAGCAGCGTTACCCCGGGACAGGGGCGGTCGGGTGGAAACACCATATATTTT. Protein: CASSVTPGQGRSGGNTIYF.

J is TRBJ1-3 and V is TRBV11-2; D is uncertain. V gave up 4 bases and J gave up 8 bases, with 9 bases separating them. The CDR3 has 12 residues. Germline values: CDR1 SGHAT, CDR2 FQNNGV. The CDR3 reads CASSSSQDTIYF. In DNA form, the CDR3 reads TGTGCCAGCAGCTCAAGCCAGGACACCATATATTTT.

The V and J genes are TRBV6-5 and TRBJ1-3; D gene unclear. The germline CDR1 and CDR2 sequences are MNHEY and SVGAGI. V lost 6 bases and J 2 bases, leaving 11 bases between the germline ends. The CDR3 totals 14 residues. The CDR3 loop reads CASRLRGTGNTIYF. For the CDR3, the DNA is TGTGCCAGCAGGCTCCGCGGGACTGGAAACACCATATATTTT.